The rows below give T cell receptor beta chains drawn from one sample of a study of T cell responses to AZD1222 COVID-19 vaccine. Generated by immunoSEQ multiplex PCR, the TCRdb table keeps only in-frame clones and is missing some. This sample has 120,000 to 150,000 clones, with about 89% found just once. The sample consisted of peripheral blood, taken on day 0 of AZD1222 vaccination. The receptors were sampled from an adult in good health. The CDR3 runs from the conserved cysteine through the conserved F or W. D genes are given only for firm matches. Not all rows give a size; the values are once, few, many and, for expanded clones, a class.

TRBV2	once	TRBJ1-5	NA	TGTGCCAGCGGGGGGGATTATAGCAATCAGCCCCAGCATTTT	CASGGDYSNQPQHF
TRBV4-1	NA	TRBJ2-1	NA	TGCGCCAGCAGCGACACCGGGGGGCGAAACAATGAGCAGTTCTTC	CASSDTGGRNNEQFF
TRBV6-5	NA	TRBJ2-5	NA	TGTGCCAGCAGTCGAACAGAACAAGAGACCCAGTACTTC	CASSRTEQETQYF
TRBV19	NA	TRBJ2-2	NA	TGTGCCAGTAGTATCTTAATCAGAGCCGTAGGCACCGGGGAGCTGTTTTTT	CASSILIRAVGTGELFF
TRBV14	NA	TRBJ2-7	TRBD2	TGTGCCAGCAGCCAAGCAAGGTTGCGGGGGGCCTTAGACGAGCAGTACTTC	CASSQARLRGALDEQYF
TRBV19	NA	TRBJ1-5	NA	TGTGCCAGTTCCCGACAGAGCCTCAATCAGCCCCAGCATTTT	CASSRQSLNQPQHF
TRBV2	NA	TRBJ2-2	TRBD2	TGTGCCAGCAGCCCAAGGGGGACTAGCTTAGACCCGAACACCGGGGAGCTGTTTTTT	CASSPRGTSLDPNTGELFF
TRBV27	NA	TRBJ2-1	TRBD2	TGTGCCTCGAGCCCAATCGGACTAGCGGGGGACAATGAGCAGTTCTTC	CASSPIGLAGDNEQFF
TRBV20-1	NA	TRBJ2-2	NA	TGCAGTGCTCTTTGGCTAGGGGAGCTGTTTTTT	CSALWLGELFF
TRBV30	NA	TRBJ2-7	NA	TGTGCCTGGCAGAGTGGGGCCTTCTCCTACGAGCAGTACTTC	CAWQSGAFSYEQYF
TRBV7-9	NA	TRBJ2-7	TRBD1	TGTGCCAGCAGCTTAGTGACAGGGGGTGCCGACGAGCAGTACTTC	CASSLVTGGADEQYF
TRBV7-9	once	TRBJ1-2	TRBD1	TGTGCCAGCAGTCTAGGACAGGGACGGGCCTATGGCTACACCTTC	CASSLGQGRAYGYTF
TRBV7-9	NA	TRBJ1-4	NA	TGTGCCAGCAGCGTTAGTCCGGGGGGGCCTAATGAAAAACTGTTTTTT	CASSVSPGGPNEKLFF
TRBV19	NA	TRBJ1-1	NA	TGTGCCAGTAGCCCATGGGGGAACACTGTAGCTTTCTTT	CASSPWGNTVAFF
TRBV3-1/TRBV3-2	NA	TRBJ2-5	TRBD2	TGTGCCAGCAGCCAAGCGGGCCGGGGGGTGGTCGAGACCCAGTACTTC	CASSQAGRGVVETQYF
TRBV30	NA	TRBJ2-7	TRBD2	TGTGCCTGGAGTTTGCTAGCGGGGGGGCCATACGAGCAGTACTTC	CAWSLLAGGPYEQYF
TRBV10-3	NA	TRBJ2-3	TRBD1	TGTGCCATCAGCTCTGGACAGGGGGTAACAGATACGCAGTATTTT	CAISSGQGVTDTQYF
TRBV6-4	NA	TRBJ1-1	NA	TGTGCCAGCAGTGAAGGGGCTCGGAACACTGAAGCTTTCTTT	CASSEGARNTEAFF
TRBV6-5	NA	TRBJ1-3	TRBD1	TGTGCCAGCACCCCGGACAGGTTCTCTGGAAACACCATATATTTT	CASTPDRFSGNTIYF
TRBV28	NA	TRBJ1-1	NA	TGTGCCAGCAATCTCAGGGACATGAACACTGAAGCTTTCTTT	CASNLRDMNTEAFF
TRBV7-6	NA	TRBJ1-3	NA	TGTGCCAGCAGCTCCTACAGGGAATCAGGAAACACCATATATTTT	CASSSYRESGNTIYF
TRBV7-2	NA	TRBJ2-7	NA	TGTGCCAGCAGCTTAAGCCTAACAGGGTATTCCTACGAGCAGTACTTC	CASSLSLTGYSYEQYF
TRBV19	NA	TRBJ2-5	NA	TGTGCCAGCAACACAGGGTTCGGAGTGGAGACCCAGTACTTC	CASNTGFGVETQYF
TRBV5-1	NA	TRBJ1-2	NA	TGCGCCAGCAGCCCCCGCGAGGGGGCTAACTATGGCTACACCTTC	CASSPREGANYGYTF
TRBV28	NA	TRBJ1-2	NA	TGTGCCAGCAGCACTAACTATGGCTACACCTTC	CASSTNYGYTF
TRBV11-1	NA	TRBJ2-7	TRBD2	TGTGCCAGCAGCTTTCGAGGGGAGGGCGAGCAGTACTTC	CASSFRGEGEQYF
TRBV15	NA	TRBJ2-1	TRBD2	TGTGCCACCAGCAGAGATAGTGGGACTAGCGTCTACAATGAGCAGTTCTTC	CATSRDSGTSVYNEQFF
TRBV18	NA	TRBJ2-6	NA	TGTGCCAGCTCCTACACCCTGGGAAACGGGGTTATGGCTGGGGCCAACGTCCTGACTTTC	CASSYTLGNGVMAGANVLTF
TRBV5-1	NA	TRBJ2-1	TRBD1	TGCGCCAGCAGCCCATTAGGACAGGTTTATGGCAATGAGCAGTTCTTC	CASSPLGQVYGNEQFF
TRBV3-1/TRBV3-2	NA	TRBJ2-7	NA	TGTGCCAGCAGCCAAGTCGGTTCACGCGAGCAGTACTTC	CASSQVGSREQYF
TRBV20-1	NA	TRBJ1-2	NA	TGCAGTGCTCCCCAAAACTATGGCTACACCTTC	CSAPQNYGYTF
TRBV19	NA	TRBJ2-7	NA	TGTGCCAGTAGTATAATCCCGAGCCCTCCCCACGAGCAGTACTTC	CASSIIPSPPHEQYF
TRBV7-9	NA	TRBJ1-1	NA	TGTGCCAGCAGCTTAGAAGCAATTACGAACACTGAAGCTTTCTTT	CASSLEAITNTEAFF
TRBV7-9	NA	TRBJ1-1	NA	TGTGCCAGCAGCTTAAACAGCCACAGAAACACTGAAGCTTTCTTT	CASSLNSHRNTEAFF
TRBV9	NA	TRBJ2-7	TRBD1	TGTGCCAGCAGCGTAGGGACAGGGGACGAGCAGTACTTC	CASSVGTGDEQYF
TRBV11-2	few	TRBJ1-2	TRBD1	TGTGCCAGCAGCTTTCTCGGCCAGGGGGTCCTGGGGCGCTATGGCTACACCTTC	CASSFLGQGVLGRYGYTF
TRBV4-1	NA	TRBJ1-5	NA	TGCGCCAGCAGCCAAGGTCTCAGGTCGGGGAATCAGCCCCAGCATTTT	CASSQGLRSGNQPQHF
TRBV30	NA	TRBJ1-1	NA	TGTGCCTGGACCGTTGGGCTGAACACTGAAGCTTTCTTT	CAWTVGLNTEAFF